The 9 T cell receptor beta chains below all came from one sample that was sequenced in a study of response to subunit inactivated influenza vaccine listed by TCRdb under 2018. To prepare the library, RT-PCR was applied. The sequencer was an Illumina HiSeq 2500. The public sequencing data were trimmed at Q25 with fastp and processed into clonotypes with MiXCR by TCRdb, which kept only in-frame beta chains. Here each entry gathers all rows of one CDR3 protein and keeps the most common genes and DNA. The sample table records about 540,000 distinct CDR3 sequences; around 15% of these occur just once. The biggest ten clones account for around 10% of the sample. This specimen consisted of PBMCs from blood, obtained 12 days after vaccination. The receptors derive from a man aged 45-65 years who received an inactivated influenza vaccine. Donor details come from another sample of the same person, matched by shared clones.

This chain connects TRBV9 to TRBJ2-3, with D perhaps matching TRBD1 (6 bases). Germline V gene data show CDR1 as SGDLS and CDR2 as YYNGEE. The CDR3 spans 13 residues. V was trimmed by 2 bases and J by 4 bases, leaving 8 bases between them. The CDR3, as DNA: TGTGCCAGCAGCGTCCGACAGGCAGATACGCAGTATTTT. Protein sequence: CASSVRQADTQYF.

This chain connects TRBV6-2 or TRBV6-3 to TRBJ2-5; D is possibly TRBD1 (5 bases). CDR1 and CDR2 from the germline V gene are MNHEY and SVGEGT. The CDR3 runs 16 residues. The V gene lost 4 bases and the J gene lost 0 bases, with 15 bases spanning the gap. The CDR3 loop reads CASSFEVGHNQETQYF. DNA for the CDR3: TGTGCCAGCAGTTTCGAGGTAGGACACAACCAAGAGACCCAGTACTTC.

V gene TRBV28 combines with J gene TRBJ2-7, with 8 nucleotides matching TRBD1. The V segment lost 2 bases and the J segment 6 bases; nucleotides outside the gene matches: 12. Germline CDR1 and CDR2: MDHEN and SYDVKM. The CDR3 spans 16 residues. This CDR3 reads CASSLGRTGRPGEQYF. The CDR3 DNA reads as TGTGCCAGCAGTTTAGGACGGACAGGGAGGCCCGGCGAGCAGTACTTC.

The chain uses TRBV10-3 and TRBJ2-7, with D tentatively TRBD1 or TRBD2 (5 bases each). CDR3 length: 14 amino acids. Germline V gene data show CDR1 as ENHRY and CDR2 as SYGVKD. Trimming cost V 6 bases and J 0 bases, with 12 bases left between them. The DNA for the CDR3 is TGTGCCATCAGCGAAGCAGGGAGCTCCTACGAGCAGTACTTC. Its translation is CAISEAGSSYEQYF.

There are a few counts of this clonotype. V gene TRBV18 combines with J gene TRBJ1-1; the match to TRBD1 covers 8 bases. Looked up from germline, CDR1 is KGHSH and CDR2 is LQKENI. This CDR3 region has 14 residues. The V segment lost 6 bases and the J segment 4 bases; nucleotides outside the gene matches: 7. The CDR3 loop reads CASSRETGATEAFF. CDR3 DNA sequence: TGTGCCAGCTCTCGAGAGACAGGGGCCACTGAAGCTTTCTTT.

The CDR3 nucleotides read TGTGCCATCAGAGGGACGGGCGCCGCCTCTGGGGCCAACGTCCTGACTTTC. Amino acids: CAIRGTGAASGANVLTF. The chain is built from TRBV10-3 and TRBJ2-6; the D call may be TRBD1 or TRBD2 (5 bases each). CDR1 and CDR2 from the germline V gene are ENHRY and SYGVKD. This CDR3 is built from 17 residues. V was shortened by 6 bases and J by 0 bases, with 15 bases between the two germline ends.

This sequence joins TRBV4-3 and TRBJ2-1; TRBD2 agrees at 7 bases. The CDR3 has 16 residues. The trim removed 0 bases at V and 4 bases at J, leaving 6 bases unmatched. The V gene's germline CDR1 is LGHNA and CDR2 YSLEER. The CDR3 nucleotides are TGCGCCAGCAGCCAAGAAGGCAGCGGGGCATACAATGAGCAGTTCTTC. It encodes CASSQEGSGAYNEQFF.

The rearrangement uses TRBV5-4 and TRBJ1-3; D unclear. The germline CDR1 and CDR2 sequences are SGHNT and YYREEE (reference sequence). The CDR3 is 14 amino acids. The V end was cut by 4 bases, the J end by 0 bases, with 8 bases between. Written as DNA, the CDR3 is TGTGCCAGCAGCACTGAGAGCTCTGGAAACACCATATATTTT. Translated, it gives CASSTESSGNTIYF.

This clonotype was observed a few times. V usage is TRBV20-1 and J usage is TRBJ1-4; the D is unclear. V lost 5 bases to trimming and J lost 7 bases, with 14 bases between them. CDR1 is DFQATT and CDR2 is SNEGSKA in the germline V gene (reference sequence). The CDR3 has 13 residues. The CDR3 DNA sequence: TGCAGTGCTGAGGAGAGGCAGGCTGAAAAACTGTTTTTT. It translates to CSAEERQAEKLFF.